This TCR beta chain stems from a study of blood T cell repertoires in COVID-19. Across the study: In each case, the material was cDNA or gDNA derived from T cells, B-cell-depleted T cells, or PBMCs.

In the original analysis: Using reference gene primer amplification, nucleated cell counts were estimated. Sequencing used immunoSEQ multiplex PCR; TCRdb keeps in-frame clones, though not all of them. D and trimming were read from the DNA, whereas the V and J calls and clone size are those reported in that table. This table holds 310,000 or so clones, over 80% found once. The junction had 7 bases not matched to a gene; V was cut back by 11 bases and J by 7 bases. Germline loops: CDR1 LNHDA, CDR2 SQIVND (reference sequence). CDR3 length: 12 amino acids. A Seattle source enrolled patients during active infection and followed them longitudinally.

The rearrangement uses TRBV19 and TRBJ2-2, with 7 positions matching TRBD1. The clonotype was recovered from a young man with COVID-19, enrolled during active disease. Sample: peripheral blood. The CDR3 coding sequence is TGTGCCGGCCAACAGGGGCACGGGGAGCTGTTTTTT. It translates to CAGQQGHGELFF.